These T cell receptor beta chains were read from a single sample in a study of blood T cells in healthy people across ages. A single record per CDR3 protein comes from TCRdb applying MiXCR to the 5' RACE reads. This sample has some 1,500,000 distinct CDR3 sequences, with roughly 43% found just once. Source material: blood. The receptors derive from a woman between 18 and 30 years old in good health. Both conserved end residues are part of each CDR3. A D gene is named only where the DNA matches it firmly. The size entry is marked missing in some rows and otherwise reads once, few, many or a size class.

v_gene: TRBV2
j_gene: TRBJ2-7
abundance: .
d_gene: .
CDR3aa: CASSEGQELNEQYF
CDR3nt: TGTGCCAGCAGTGAAGGTCAGGAGTTGAATGAGCAGTACTTC

v_gene: TRBV12-3/TRBV12-4
j_gene: TRBJ1-1
abundance: many
d_gene: TRBD1
CDR3aa: CASSSTGDTEAFF
CDR3nt: TGTGCCAGCAGTTCCACAGGGGACACTGAAGCTTTCTTT

v_gene: TRBV7-2
j_gene: TRBJ2-7
abundance: .
d_gene: .
CDR3aa: CASSNRDNYEQYF
CDR3nt: TGTGCCAGCAGCAACCGGGACAACTACGAGCAGTACTTC

v_gene: TRBV7-9
j_gene: TRBJ2-1
abundance: .
d_gene: .
CDR3aa: CASKTSSNEQFF
CDR3nt: TGTGCCAGCAAGACTAGTTCCAATGAGCAGTTCTTC

v_gene: TRBV29-1
j_gene: TRBJ2-1
abundance: many
d_gene: .
CDR3aa: CSVDPGGTRNEQFF
CDR3nt: TGCAGCGTTGACCCGGGCGGGACACGCAATGAGCAGTTCTTC

v_gene: TRBV4-1
j_gene: TRBJ2-6
abundance: .
d_gene: .
CDR3aa: CASSQSVAGAGANVLTF
CDR3nt: TGCGCCAGCAGCCAATCTGTGGCAGGGGCTGGGGCCAACGTCCTGACTTTC

v_gene: TRBV12-3/TRBV12-4
j_gene: TRBJ2-1
abundance: many
d_gene: .
CDR3aa: CASSLPALGEQFF
CDR3nt: TGTGCCAGCAGTTTACCTGCTCTCGGTGAGCAGTTCTTC

v_gene: TRBV20-1
j_gene: TRBJ2-1
abundance: few
d_gene: .
CDR3aa: CSVKEVLVPTQFF
CDR3nt: TGCAGTGTAAAAGAGGTCCTAGTGCCGACCCAGTTCTTC

v_gene: TRBV2
j_gene: TRBJ2-3
abundance: .
d_gene: .
CDR3aa: CASSETGSRPDTQYF
CDR3nt: TGTGCCAGCAGTGAAACCGGGAGTAGGCCAGATACGCAGTATTTT

v_gene: TRBV29-1
j_gene: TRBJ2-3
abundance: few
d_gene: TRBD2
CDR3aa: CSVEGVLGVTKRGPDTQYF
CDR3nt: TGCAGCGTTGAAGGGGTTTTAGGGGTAACTAAGCGGGGGCCAGATACGCAGTATTTT

v_gene: TRBV6-2/TRBV6-3
j_gene: TRBJ2-1
abundance: .
d_gene: TRBD2
CDR3aa: CASSSGGGPDEQFF
CDR3nt: TGTGCCAGCAGTTCGGGGGGGGGTCCCGATGAGCAGTTCTTC

v_gene: TRBV12-5
j_gene: TRBJ2-3
abundance: few
d_gene: .
CDR3aa: CASGLGGTSTDTQYF
CDR3nt: TGTGCTAGTGGTTTGGGAGGGACTAGCACAGATACGCAGTATTTT

v_gene: TRBV7-6
j_gene: TRBJ2-7
abundance: .
d_gene: TRBD2
CDR3aa: CASSFFSGSDEQYF
CDR3nt: TGTGCCAGCAGCTTCTTTAGCGGGAGCGATGAGCAGTACTTC

v_gene: TRBV7-9
j_gene: TRBJ1-2
abundance: .
d_gene: .
CDR3aa: CASSFDGYMVCTF
CDR3nt: TGTGCCAGCAGCTTTGACGGTTATATGGTTTGCACCTTC

v_gene: TRBV27
j_gene: TRBJ2-5
abundance: .
d_gene: TRBD1
CDR3aa: CASSPLGQGVETQYF
CDR3nt: TGTGCCAGCAGTCCCCTGGGACAGGGAGTGGAGACCCAGTACTTC

v_gene: TRBV20-1
j_gene: TRBJ2-1
abundance: few
d_gene: TRBD2
CDR3aa: CSASPLAGAHHEQFF
CDR3nt: TGCAGTGCTAGTCCCCTGGCGGGAGCACACCATGAGCAGTTCTTC

v_gene: TRBV7-2
j_gene: TRBJ1-6
abundance: .
d_gene: .
CDR3aa: CASGLDPYNSPLHF
CDR3nt: TGTGCCAGCGGACTTGACCCCTATAATTCACCCCTCCACTTT

v_gene: TRBV27
j_gene: TRBJ2-3
abundance: few
d_gene: TRBD2
CDR3aa: CASSPTSGITDTQYF
CDR3nt: TGTGCCAGCAGCCCAACTAGCGGGATAACAGATACGCAGTATTTT

v_gene: TRBV20-1
j_gene: TRBJ2-1
abundance: few
d_gene: .
CDR3aa: CSAYDGNYNEQFF
CDR3nt: TGCAGTGCTTACGACGGGAACTACAATGAGCAGTTCTTC

v_gene: TRBV12-3/TRBV12-4
j_gene: TRBJ1-6
abundance: .
d_gene: .
CDR3aa: CASSPDGRYNSSLHF
CDR3nt: TGTGCCAGCAGCCCCGACGGTAGATATAATTCATCCCTCCACTTT

v_gene: TRBV18
j_gene: TRBJ2-7
abundance: .
d_gene: TRBD1
CDR3aa: CASSPPGQGQYEQYF
CDR3nt: TGTGCCAGCTCACCGCCGGGACAGGGGCAATACGAGCAGTACTTC

v_gene: TRBV6-2/TRBV6-3
j_gene: TRBJ1-5
abundance: .
d_gene: TRBD1
CDR3aa: CAISKGQGYNQPQHF
CDR3nt: TGTGCCATTTCGAAGGGACAGGGCTACAATCAGCCCCAGCATTTT

v_gene: TRBV7-6
j_gene: TRBJ2-7
abundance: .
d_gene: TRBD1
CDR3aa: CASSPRTGGYYEQYF
CDR3nt: TGTGCCAGCAGCCCGAGGACAGGGGGCTACTACGAGCAGTACTTC

v_gene: TRBV9
j_gene: TRBJ2-3
abundance: few
d_gene: .
CDR3aa: CASSVVGTSTDTQYF
CDR3nt: TGTGCCAGCAGCGTAGTGGGAACTAGCACAGATACGCAGTATTTT

v_gene: TRBV6-2/TRBV6-3
j_gene: TRBJ2-1
abundance: .
d_gene: TRBD2
CDR3aa: CASSHMGLAVYNEQFF
CDR3nt: TGTGCCAGCAGTCATATGGGACTAGCGGTCTACAATGAGCAGTTCTTC

v_gene: TRBV9
j_gene: TRBJ1-4
abundance: .
d_gene: .
CDR3aa: CASSVQGFGKLFF
CDR3nt: TGTGCCAGCAGCGTTCAGGGATTCGGAAAACTGTTTTTT

v_gene: TRBV9
j_gene: TRBJ1-2
abundance: .
d_gene: .
CDR3aa: CASSVARQGLSGYTF
CDR3nt: TGTGCCAGCAGCGTAGCTCGGCAGGGTTTGAGTGGCTACACCTTC

v_gene: TRBV6-6
j_gene: TRBJ1-1
abundance: .
d_gene: TRBD1
CDR3aa: CASSYSGQGMAEAFF
CDR3nt: TGTGCCAGCAGTTACTCGGGACAGGGAATGGCTGAAGCTTTCTTT

v_gene: TRBV4-3
j_gene: TRBJ2-7
abundance: few
d_gene: .
CDR3aa: CASSQETSFGEQYF
CDR3nt: TGCGCCAGCAGCCAAGAGACGTCCTTCGGCGAGCAGTACTTC

v_gene: TRBV5-6
j_gene: TRBJ2-1
abundance: .
d_gene: .
CDR3aa: CASSSVDASSYNEQFF
CDR3nt: TGTGCCAGCAGCTCAGTAGATGCGAGCTCCTACAATGAGCAGTTCTTC

v_gene: TRBV28
j_gene: TRBJ2-5
abundance: .
d_gene: .
CDR3aa: CASRKTAAQETQYF
CDR3nt: TGTGCCAGCAGGAAGACAGCAGCCCAAGAGACCCAGTACTTC

v_gene: TRBV6-5
j_gene: TRBJ1-2
abundance: .
d_gene: .
CDR3aa: CASSYSPPRGNYGYTF
CDR3nt: TGTGCCAGCAGTTATTCTCCACCCAGGGGTAACTATGGCTACACCTTC

v_gene: TRBV10-3
j_gene: TRBJ2-3
abundance: few
d_gene: TRBD2
CDR3aa: CANRGGEADTQYF
CDR3nt: TGTGCCAACCGCGGGGGGGAGGCAGATACGCAGTATTTT

v_gene: TRBV4-3
j_gene: TRBJ2-7
abundance: .
d_gene: TRBD2
CDR3aa: CASSQEPSGTYEQYF
CDR3nt: TGCGCCAGCAGCCAAGAACCTAGCGGCACCTACGAGCAGTACTTC

v_gene: TRBV29-1
j_gene: TRBJ1-4
abundance: .
d_gene: .
CDR3aa: CSVGTESATNEKLFF
CDR3nt: TGCAGCGTTGGGACAGAGAGTGCAACTAATGAAAAACTGTTTTTT

v_gene: TRBV6-5
j_gene: TRBJ2-7
abundance: .
d_gene: .
CDR3aa: CASSDGRATYEQYF
CDR3nt: TGTGCCAGCAGTGACGGGCGAGCGACCTACGAGCAGTACTTC

v_gene: TRBV29-1
j_gene: TRBJ2-5
abundance: .
d_gene: TRBD2
CDR3aa: CSVRLATETQYF
CDR3nt: TGCAGCGTCAGACTAGCGACAGAGACCCAGTACTTC

v_gene: TRBV25-1
j_gene: TRBJ2-5
abundance: few
d_gene: .
CDR3aa: CASSELWEPETQYF
CDR3nt: TGTGCCAGCAGTGAATTGTGGGAACCAGAGACCCAGTACTTC

v_gene: TRBV7-2
j_gene: TRBJ2-7
abundance: .
d_gene: .
CDR3aa: CASGWTDYEQYF
CDR3nt: TGTGCCAGCGGCTGGACCGATTACGAGCAGTACTTC

v_gene: TRBV4-3
j_gene: TRBJ2-7
abundance: few
d_gene: .
CDR3aa: CASSPALRGDAYEQYF
CDR3nt: TGCGCCAGCAGCCCCGCCCTCCGGGGTGATGCCTACGAGCAGTACTTC

v_gene: TRBV12-3/TRBV12-4
j_gene: TRBJ2-1
abundance: .
d_gene: .
CDR3aa: CASSWLRDNEQFF
CDR3nt: TGTGCCAGCAGTTGGCTCAGAGACAATGAGCAGTTCTTC

v_gene: TRBV12-3/TRBV12-4
j_gene: TRBJ2-7
abundance: .
d_gene: .
CDR3aa: CASSPAYGSASYEQYF
CDR3nt: TGTGCTAGCAGTCCCGCCTACGGTTCAGCAAGCTACGAGCAGTACTTC

v_gene: TRBV20-1
j_gene: TRBJ1-4
abundance: .
d_gene: TRBD1
CDR3aa: CSADPMTGGFEKLFF
CDR3nt: TGCAGTGCTGACCCGATGACAGGGGGCTTTGAAAAACTGTTTTTT

v_gene: TRBV6-7
j_gene: TRBJ2-7
abundance: .
d_gene: .
CDR3aa: CASSYLTGRGKPYEQYF
CDR3nt: TGTGCCAGCAGTTACCTCACCGGACGTGGAAAACCCTACGAGCAGTACTTC

v_gene: TRBV9
j_gene: TRBJ2-1
abundance: .
d_gene: TRBD2
CDR3aa: CASSVTGGPPGEQFF
CDR3nt: TGTGCCAGCAGCGTCACGGGAGGGCCCCCTGGTGAGCAGTTCTTC

v_gene: TRBV20-1
j_gene: TRBJ1-5
abundance: once
d_gene: .
CDR3aa: CSATAPRPNQPQHF
CDR3nt: TGCAGTGCTACAGCGCCCCGGCCCAATCAGCCCCAGCATTTT

v_gene: TRBV4-1
j_gene: TRBJ1-2
abundance: .
d_gene: TRBD1
CDR3aa: CASSQVPGQRYGYTF
CDR3nt: TGCGCCAGCAGCCAAGTTCCGGGACAGCGCTATGGCTACACCTTC

v_gene: TRBV28
j_gene: TRBJ1-2
abundance: .
d_gene: .
CDR3aa: CASSFFSRGYTF
CDR3nt: TGTGCCAGCAGCTTTTTCTCCAGGGGCTACACCTTC

v_gene: TRBV27
j_gene: TRBJ2-7
abundance: .
d_gene: .
CDR3aa: CASSLGRGYTYEQYF
CDR3nt: TGTGCCAGCAGTTTAGGTAGGGGGTACACCTACGAGCAGTACTTC

v_gene: TRBV11-2
j_gene: TRBJ2-1
abundance: .
d_gene: TRBD2
CDR3aa: CASSIHSGGWYEQFF
CDR3nt: TGTGCCAGCAGCATCCATAGCGGGGGCTGGTATGAGCAGTTCTTC